The 20 T cell receptor beta chains given below trace back to one sample, sequenced in a study of blood T cell repertoires in COVID-19. Produced via immunoSEQ multiplex PCR; TCRdb's table is partial and in-frame only. The repertoire consists of about 270,000 clones, with more than 70% occurring once and the leading ten covering around 2.9%. Sequencing input: peripheral blood. The receptors were sampled from a woman under 30 with acute or convalescent COVID-19.

This sequence joins TRBV6-6 and TRBJ2-5; maybe TRBD1 (6 bases). Germline values: CDR1 MNHNY, CDR2 SVGAGI (reference sequence). Between the trimmed V and J ends, which lost 2 bases and 1 base, there was a span of 14 bases. The CDR3 extends over 16 amino acids. CDR3 nucleotide sequence: TGTGCCAGCAGTTACCCGATGACAGGACGCCAAGAGACCCAGTACTTC. As protein: CASSYPMTGRQETQYF.

The chain couples TRBV7-6 to TRBJ1-3; D not resolved. CDR1 is SGHVS, CDR2 FNYEAQ, per germline. The CDR3 consists of 13 residues. The ends were cut back, 1 base at V and 3 bases at J, with 4 bases in the middle. CDR3 DNA: TGTGCCAGCAGCTTAGTTCTTGGAAACACCATATATTTT. Translating it yields CASSLVLGNTIYF.

The chain carries TRBV6-1 and TRBJ1-4, with D maybe TRBD1 (5 bases). Germline V CDR1 and CDR2: MNHNS, SASEGT. CDR3 length: 17 residues. V was trimmed by 2 bases and J by 5 bases, leaving 18 bases between them. The CDR3 DNA reads as TGTGCCAGCAGTGAACATATTGGGGGAGGGCCAAATGAAAAACTGTTTTTT. This codes for CASSEHIGGGPNEKLFF.

The rearrangement uses TRBV19 and TRBJ1-1, with D unclear. The germline V gene has CDR1 LNHDA and CDR2 SQIVND (reference sequence). The V end was cut by 5 bases, the J end by 1 base, with 11 bases between. The CDR3 runs to 14 residues. The CDR3 DNA sequence: TGTGCCAGTAGTCCCCATTTAGCGAACACTGAAGCTTTCTTT. Translated, it gives CASSPHLANTEAFF.

This clone has just a few counts. The J gene is TRBJ2-7, the V gene TRBV5-6, with D tentatively TRBD1 (6 bases). The CDR3 is 13 amino acids. Trimming cost V 4 bases and J 5 bases, with 13 bases left between them. The germline V gene encodes CDR1 SGHDT and CDR2 YYEEEE. The CDR3 here is CASSNQQGHEQYF. Written as DNA, the CDR3 is TGTGCCAGCAGCAATCAACAGGGACACGAGCAGTACTTC.

This rearrangement joins TRBV18 to TRBJ2-1; 7 bases line up with TRBD1. CDR3 length equals 16 residues. In germline, CDR1 is KGHSH, CDR2 LQKENI. After removal of 0 bases from V and 0 bases from J, the junction contained 2 bases not matched to a gene. CDR3 sequence reads: CASSPPRGSSYNEQFF. As DNA, the CDR3 is TGTGCCAGCTCACCACCCAGGGGGAGCTCCTACAATGAGCAGTTCTTC.

V is TRBV28 and J is TRBJ1-2, with TRBD1 identical over 7 bases. The V gene end was trimmed by 6 bases and the J gene end by 11 bases; junction bases not matched to a gene: 15. Germline V lookup: CDR1 MDHEN, CDR2 SYDVKM. The CDR3 runs 14 residues. CDR3 coding DNA: TGTGCCAGCAGGAGGGACAGTAAAGGGGCTATGTACACCTTC. Amino acid sequence: CASRRDSKGAMYTF.

The gene calls are TRBV10-3 and TRBJ2-1; D gene uncertain. The CDR3 loop spans 14 amino acids. Germline V gene sequence: CDR1 ENHRY, CDR2 SYGVKD. V was trimmed by 4 bases and J by 8 bases, leaving 15 bases between them. CDR3 protein: CAISVLQDWDEQFF. The CDR3 DNA reads TGTGCCATCAGTGTTCTCCAGGATTGGGATGAGCAGTTCTTC.

This rearrangement joins TRBV7-9 to TRBJ2-2; possible D gene TRBD2, 6 bases. This CDR3 is built from 16 residues. The germline gives CDR1 SEHNR, CDR2 FQNEAQ (reference sequence). V was cut by 5 bases and J by 2 bases, with 15 bases left in between. CDR3 sequence (DNA): TGTGCCAGCAGCCTTTCTAGCGAACCTAACACCGGGGAGCTGTTTTTT. Translation: CASSLSSEPNTGELFF.

The V and J genes are TRBV28 and TRBJ2-4; D may be TRBD1 (5 bases). CDR3 length: 14 amino acids. CDR1 is MDHEN and CDR2 is SYDVKM in the germline V gene. Trimming cost V 3 bases and J 1 base, with 7 bases left between them. The CDR3 loop is CASSFPGAKNIQYF. In DNA, the CDR3 is TGTGCCAGCAGTTTTCCAGGGGCCAAAAACATTCAGTACTTC.

This rearrangement joins TRBV6-5 to TRBJ1-2; 10 bases line up with TRBD1. CDR1 is MNHEY, CDR2 SVGAGI, per germline. This CDR3 is built from 13 residues. V shed 3 bases and J 8 bases; nucleotides not matched to a gene: 3. CDR3 loop: CASSYGGQGGYTF. CDR3 nucleotide sequence: TGTGCCAGCAGTTATGGGGGACAGGGGGGCTACACCTTC.

The chain carries TRBV5-5 and TRBJ1-6; D might be TRBD1 (6 bases). Germline-derived CDR1 and CDR2 are SGHKS and YYEKEE (reference sequence). This CDR3 has 16 residues. V shed 3 bases and J shed 1 base, with 11 bases lying between them. This CDR3 reads CASSWETGSYNSPLHF. The CDR3 bases are TGTGCCAGCAGCTGGGAAACAGGGTCCTATAATTCACCCCTCCACTTT.

The genes are TRBV7-2 and TRBJ2-3; TRBD2 might be the D (5 bases). Trimming left V 3 bases short and J 3 bases short, with 13 bases between. The CDR3 extends over 15 amino acids. The germline V gene has CDR1 SGHTA and CDR2 FQGNSA. CDR3 sequence: CASSFSATGTDTQYF. In nucleotides, the CDR3 is TGTGCCAGCAGCTTTTCAGCGACGGGAACAGATACGCAGTATTTT.

A few counts support this clone. The rearrangement links TRBV6-2 or TRBV6-3 to TRBJ1-2; maybe TRBD1 (5 bases). This CDR3 has 14 residues. Trimming took off 2 bases at V and 5 bases at J, with 12 bases between the two ends. Germline CDR1 MNHEY, CDR2 SVGEGT. The CDR3 sequence: CASSYGWGNYGYTF. CDR3 DNA: TGTGCCAGCAGTTACGGGTGGGGCAATTATGGCTACACCTTC.

The chain carries TRBV18 and TRBJ2-5, with D perhaps TRBD1 (6 bases). Trimming pared 6 bases from V and 2 bases from J, leaving 10 bases between. From germline, CDR1 is KGHSH and CDR2 LQKENI. This CDR3 is built from 13 residues. CDR3 sequence: CASSQTGQETQYF. Written as DNA, the CDR3 is TGTGCCAGCTCCCAGACAGGTCAAGAGACCCAGTACTTC. Looking up the rest from reference TRBV18 and TRBJ2-5 gives the full variable domain: NAGVMQNPRHLVRRRGQEARLRCSPMKGHSHVYWYRQLPEEGLKFMVYLQKENIIDESGMPKERFSAEFPKEGPSILRIQQVVRGDSAAYFCASSQTGQETQYFGPGTRLLVL.

V and J are TRBV9 and TRBJ1-1, with 7 bases identical to TRBD1. V gave up 0 bases and J gave up 1 base; unmatched junction bases: 0. Per the germline V gene, CDR1 is SGDLS and CDR2 is YYNGEE. This CDR3 has 14 residues. The CDR3: CASSVGTGNTEAFF. In nucleotides, the CDR3 is TGTGCCAGCAGCGTAGGGACAGGGAACACTGAAGCTTTCTTT. Full variable domain (missing parts from reference TRBV9 and TRBJ1-1): DSGVTQTPKHLITATGQRVTLRCSPRSGDLSVYWYQQSLDQGLQFLIQYYNGEERAKGNILERFSAQQFPDLHSELNLSSLELGDSALYFCASSVGTGNTEAFFGQGTRLTVV.

The chain recombines TRBV12-3 or TRBV12-4 with TRBJ2-2; D unclear. The CDR3 has 12 residues. For the CDR3, the DNA is TGTGCGCTGGTAGGAGAAGCCGGGGAGCTGTTTTTT. It yields the protein CALVGEAGELFF.

The chain joins TRBV21-1 to TRBJ2-3; the D call TRBD2 from the table was never checked on the DNA. TRBV21-1 is a pseudogene. The CDR3 runs to 18 residues. The chain's CDR3 is CASSIFPRGGTSTDTQYF. The CDR3 DNA reads as TGTGCCAGCAGCATCTTCCCCCGGGGCGGGACGAGCACAGATACGCAGTATTTT.

CDR3: CASSGRAVDTQYF. In nucleotides, the CDR3 is TGTGCCAGCAGCGGGAGGGCCGTAGATACGCAGTATTTT. The rearrangement joins TRBV27 to TRBJ2-3, with 8 bases identical to TRBD2. Germline V gene sequence: CDR1 MNHEY, CDR2 SMNVEV (reference sequence). The CDR3 extends over 13 amino acids. J was trimmed by 5 bases and V by 6 bases; bases with no gene match: 4.

This clone has only a few counts. The chain recombines TRBV14 with TRBJ1-1; possible D gene TRBD1, 5 bases. The CDR3 has 15 residues. V lost 4 bases and J lost 1, with 13 bases in between. Germline V gene data show CDR1 as SGHDN and CDR2 as FVKESK. The CDR3 spells CASSPTDSWNTEAFF. CDR3 coding DNA: TGTGCCAGCAGCCCCACAGACAGCTGGAACACTGAAGCTTTCTTT.